These 7 T cell receptor beta chains originate from one sample sequenced in a study of blood T cells in healthy people across ages. A second PCR of about 7 to 12 cycles used a sample-barcoded 5' primer and a J-beta primer mix. TCRdb reanalysed the 5' RACE reads using MiXCR and keeps one entry per CDR3 protein. The table shows roughly 800,000 distinct CDR3 sequences, with roughly 64% occurring only once. Specimen: blood. The receptors were sampled from a young man in good health.

A few counts support this clonotype. The chain combines TRBV7-2 with TRBJ2-1, with D possibly called TRBD1 or TRBD2 (5 bases each). Trimming left V 5 bases short and J 3 bases short, with 14 bases between. This CDR3 has 15 amino acids. CDR1 SGHTA and CDR2 FQGNSA come from the germline V gene. CDR3: CASSQTGTGYNEQFF. The CDR3 coding sequence is TGTGCCAGCAGCCAAACCGGGACGGGCTACAATGAGCAGTTCTTC.

This clonotype was found a few times. This chain connects TRBV7-8 to TRBJ1-2; perhaps TRBD1 as D (5 bases). CDR3 length equals 15 residues. Germline V gene lookup returns CDR1 SGHVS and CDR2 FQNEAQ. Deletions cut 3 bases from V and 4 bases from J, with 15 bases between. The chain's CDR3 is CASSLTPGVFYGYTF. CDR3 nucleotide sequence: TGTGCCAGCAGCTTGACCCCGGGGGTCTTCTATGGCTACACCTTC.

V and J are TRBV20-1 and TRBJ2-1; 9 nucleotides line up with TRBD2. This CDR3 has 14 residues. V was pared by 0 bases and J by 8 bases, with 5 bases of the junction left unmatched. CDR1 and CDR2 (germline): DFQATT, SNEGSKA (reference sequence). CDR3 in amino acids: CSARDSGGLHEQFF. The CDR3 DNA is TGCAGTGCTAGAGACAGCGGGGGGCTTCATGAGCAGTTCTTC.

This sequence joins TRBV30 and TRBJ2-7; 8 bases map to TRBD2. V lost 4 bases and J lost 6; bases outside the gene matches: 2. Per germline, CDR1 GTSNPN and CDR2 SVGIG (reference sequence). The CDR3 runs to 11 residues. CDR3 in DNA: TGTGCCTGGACGGGGGGGGTCGAGCAGTACTTC. Protein sequence: CAWTGGVEQYF.

The chain recombines TRBV6-5 with TRBJ1-5; D is possibly TRBD1 (6 bases). This CDR3 has 14 residues. Germline CDR1 and CDR2: MNHEY and SVGAGI. V was trimmed by 8 bases and J by 4 bases, leaving 15 bases between them. In nucleotides, the CDR3 is TGTGCCAGCGGCGGGCAGGGGCGAAATCAGCCCCAGCATTTT. Translation: CASGGQGRNQPQHF.

This clonotype was recorded a few times. The DNA for the CDR3 is TGTGCCAGCAGTTACTCGACCAGCGGGAGTTTCGAGCAGTACTTC. This sequence encodes CASSYSTSGSFEQYF. The chain has TRBV6-2 or TRBV6-3 and TRBJ2-7, with TRBD2 matching over 8 bases. This CDR3 comprises 15 residues. CDR1 MNHEY and CDR2 SVGEGT come from the germline V gene. Trimming took 0 bases from V and 6 from J; bases not matched to a gene: 7.

V usage is TRBV7-2 and J usage is TRBJ2-7; weak D call: TRBD2 (5 bases). The CDR3 sequence is 16 residues long. V was pared by 5 bases and J by 2 bases, with 19 bases between. Germline CDR1 is SGHTA and CDR2 is FQGNSA. The CDR3, as DNA: TGTGCCAGCAGCAAAACCCCGGGATTCCTTACCTACGAGCAGTACTTC. Encoded protein: CASSKTPGFLTYEQYF. Together with reference TRBV7-2 and TRBJ2-7, the CDR3 gives the full variable domain: GAGVSQSPSNKVTEKGKDVELRCDPISGHTALYWYRQSLGQGLEFLIYFQGNSAPDKSGLPSDRFSAERTGGSVSTLTIQRTQQEDSAVYLCASSKTPGFLTYEQYFGPGTRLTVT.